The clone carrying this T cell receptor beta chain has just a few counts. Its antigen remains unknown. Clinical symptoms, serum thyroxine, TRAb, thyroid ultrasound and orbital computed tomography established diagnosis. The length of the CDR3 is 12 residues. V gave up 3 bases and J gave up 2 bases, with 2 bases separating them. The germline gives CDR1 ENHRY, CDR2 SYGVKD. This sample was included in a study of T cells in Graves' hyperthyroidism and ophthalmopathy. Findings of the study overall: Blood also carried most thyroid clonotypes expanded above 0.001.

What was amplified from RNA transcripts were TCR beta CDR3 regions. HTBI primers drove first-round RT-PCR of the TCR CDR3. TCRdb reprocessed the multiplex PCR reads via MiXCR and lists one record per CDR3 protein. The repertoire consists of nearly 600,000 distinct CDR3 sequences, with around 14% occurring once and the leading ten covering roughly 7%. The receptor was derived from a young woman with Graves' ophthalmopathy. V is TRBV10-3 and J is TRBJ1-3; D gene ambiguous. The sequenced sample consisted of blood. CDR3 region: CAISDPGNTIYF. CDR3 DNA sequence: TGTGCCATCAGTGACCCTGGAAACACCATATATTTT.